Listed below are T cell receptor beta chains from one sample, sequenced in a study of blood T cell repertoires in COVID-19. Profiling relied on immunoSEQ multiplex PCR, and the TCRdb table lists in-frame clones only, not all of them. The profile shows 130,000 to 150,000 clones, roughly 80% of them singletons. Specimen: peripheral blood. All receptors come from a man in his 70s who had recovered from COVID-19. CDR3s include the opening cysteine and the closing phenylalanine or tryptophan.

j_call v_call cdr3_aa
TRBJ2-5 TRBV4-1 CASSQERQGVETQYF
TRBJ2-7 TRBV7-9 CASSLAGGYEQYF
TRBJ1-5 TRBV5-1 CASSAGRSNQPQHF
TRBJ2-6 TRBV18 CASSPRLEGLGANVLTF
TRBJ2-7 TRBV5-1 CASSLGSRTYEQYF
TRBJ1-1 TRBV12-3/TRBV12-4 CASSLRESTEAFF
TRBJ2-7 TRBV15 CATSSRGSGVYEQYF
TRBJ2-7 TRBV6-6 CASSYSAQSSYEQYF
TRBJ2-7 TRBV7-7 CASSLRLSPVYEQYF
TRBJ2-5 TRBV5-1 CASSLGPSGSGETQYF
TRBJ2-1 TRBV6-5 CASSRQTPENEQFF
TRBJ2-2 TRBV7-9 CASSFRGQGAAGELFF
TRBJ2-5 TRBV5-1 CASSLSTGGRETQYF
TRBJ1-6 TRBV3-1/TRBV3-2 CASTGQGRSPLHF
TRBJ2-1 TRBV7-9 CASSLSSGQNNEQFF
TRBJ2-7 TRBV19 CASSIGGPSGTTYEQYF
TRBJ1-3 TRBV7-2 CASSRDSSGNTIYF
TRBJ2-3 TRBV2 CASSSERDRDTDTQYF
TRBJ2-5 TRBV2 CASSARTSGNGETQYF
TRBJ2-1 TRBV14 CASSRRRTSGNHEQFF
TRBJ2-3 TRBV7-2 CASSRTGDLPTDTQYF
TRBJ2-3 TRBV3-1/TRBV3-2 CASSHMGDSKDTQYF
TRBJ2-2 TRBV7-2 CASRAQGAQAGELFF
TRBJ2-5 TRBV30 CAWNPSEQETQYF
TRBJ1-6 TRBV4-3 CASSQRAGDSPLHF
TRBJ2-3 TRBV7-2 CASSSRTSGSDTQYF
TRBJ2-3 TRBV3-1/TRBV3-2 CASSPTSGSTDTQYF
TRBJ2-7 TRBV19 CASSFSYRAYYSYEQYF
TRBJ1-5 TRBV30 CAWSVLLDQPQHF
TRBJ2-7 TRBV28 CASSLFTGPSPYEQYF
TRBJ2-7 TRBV6-2/TRBV6-3 CASSGGRALRNEQYF
TRBJ1-5 TRBV19 CASRPRGNQPQHF
TRBJ2-7 TRBV6-5 CASSYSGQRTYEQYF